The 8 T cell receptor beta chains below were found in one sample sequenced in a study of response to subunit inactivated influenza vaccine. TCRdb processed the RT-PCR reads anew with MiXCR; each CDR3 protein has one entry. Of under 950,000 distinct CDR3 sequences listed, less than 25% are singletons. The source material was PBMCs from blood, sampled less than 6 days after vaccination. The receptors here all came from a man aged 45-65 years who received an inactivated influenza vaccine.

This chain connects TRBV4-1 to TRBJ1-2, with 7 bases that match TRBD1. Germline trimming cut 1 base from V and 7 bases from J; bases unmatched to any gene: 6. This CDR3 is 14 amino acids long. Germline CDR1 MGHRA, CDR2 YSYEKL. The CDR3 sequence is CASSQAGTASGYTF. In nucleotides, the CDR3 is TGCGCCAGCAGCCAAGCCGGGACAGCGAGTGGCTACACCTTC.

The gene calls are TRBV5-1 and TRBJ2-1; D not certain. Trimming took 4 bases from V and 7 from J, leaving 12 bases between them. The CDR3 has 13 residues. Germline loops: CDR1 SGHRS, CDR2 YFSETQ. The CDR3 DNA sequence: TGCGCCAGCAGCGCCGAAGTCCTAAATGAGCAGTTCTTC. The encoded protein is CASSAEVLNEQFF.

The CDR3 DNA reads as TGTGCCAGCAGCTTGCTCCGGGGCACCGGGGAGCTGTTTTTT. Translation gives CASSLLRGTGELFF. This chain uses TRBV7-2 with TRBJ2-2; D is possibly TRBD2 (5 bases). CDR1 and CDR2 (germline): SGHTA, FQGNSA. The CDR3 runs 14 residues. The V and J ends lost 3 bases and 4 bases respectively, with 9 bases between them.

The chain is built from TRBV6-2 or TRBV6-3 and TRBJ2-1; 16 positions agree with TRBD2. CDR3 size: 20 residues. V shed 2 bases and J 8 bases; nucleotides not matched to a gene: 15. Germline-derived CDR1 and CDR2 are MNHEY and SVGEGT. In DNA, the CDR3 is TGTGCCAGCAGTTACGCCTGGTGGGGGACTAGCGGGAGGGCTATGGATGAGCAGTTCTTC. Translated: CASSYAWWGTSGRAMDEQFF.

This chain links TRBV9 with TRBJ2-6; possible D gene TRBD1, 6 bases. Trimming pared 1 base from V and 4 bases from J, leaving 18 bases between. This CDR3 has 18 amino acids. Looked up from germline, CDR1 is SGDLS and CDR2 is YYNGEE. The CDR3 loop reads CASSVMGAPKGGANVLTF. CDR3 nucleotides: TGTGCCAGCAGCGTAATGGGGGCTCCCAAGGGAGGGGCCAACGTCCTGACTTTC. Together with reference TRBV9 and TRBJ2-6, the CDR3 gives the full variable domain: DSGVTQTPKHLITATGQRVTLRCSPRSGDLSVYWYQQSLDQGLQFLIQYYNGEERAKGNILERFSAQQFPDLHSELNLSSLELGDSALYFCASSVMGAPKGGANVLTFGAGSRLTVL.

This clonotype appeared a few times. The gene calls are TRBV12-3 or TRBV12-4 and TRBJ1-5; weak D call: TRBD1 (6 bases). Trimming pared 8 bases from V and 6 bases from J, leaving 17 bases between. The CDR3 contains 14 residues. The CDR3 loop is CASGRGGKIQPQHF. DNA of the CDR3: TGTGCCAGCGGGAGGGGGGGCAAGATTCAGCCCCAGCATTTT.

The sample holds many counts of this clonotype. The rearrangement links TRBV12-3 or TRBV12-4 to TRBJ1-5; a possible D gene is TRBD1 (6 bases). V lost 2 bases and J lost 7, with 12 bases in between. The CDR3 is 14 residues long. In DNA, the CDR3 is TGTGCCAGCAGTTTAAGGGGGGGCAGGCAGCCCCAGCATTTT. As protein: CASSLRGGRQPQHF.

The chain joins TRBV12-3 or TRBV12-4 to TRBJ2-1; 7 bases are shared with TRBD2. The CDR3 loop spans 17 amino acids. V was clipped by 1 base and J by 0 bases; unmatched bases: 6. CDR3 region: CASSLGAGGSSYNEQFF. CDR3 nucleotides: TGTGCCAGCAGTTTAGGGGCTGGCGGGAGCTCCTACAATGAGCAGTTCTTC.